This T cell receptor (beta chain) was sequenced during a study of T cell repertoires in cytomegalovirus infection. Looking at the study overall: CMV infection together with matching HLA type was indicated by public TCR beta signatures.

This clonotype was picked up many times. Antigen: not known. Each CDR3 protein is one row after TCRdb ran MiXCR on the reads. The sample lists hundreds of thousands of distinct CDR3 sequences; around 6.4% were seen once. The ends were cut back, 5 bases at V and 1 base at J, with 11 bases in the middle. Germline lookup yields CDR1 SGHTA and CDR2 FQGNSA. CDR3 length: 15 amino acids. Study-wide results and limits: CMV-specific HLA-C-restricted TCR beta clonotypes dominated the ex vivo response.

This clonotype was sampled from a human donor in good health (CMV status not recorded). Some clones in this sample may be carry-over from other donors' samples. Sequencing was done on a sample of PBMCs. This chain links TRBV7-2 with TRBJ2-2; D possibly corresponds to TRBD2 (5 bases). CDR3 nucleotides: TGTGCCAGCAGCCTATGGACTGAGAACACCGGGGAGCTGTTTTTT. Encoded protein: CASSLWTENTGELFF.